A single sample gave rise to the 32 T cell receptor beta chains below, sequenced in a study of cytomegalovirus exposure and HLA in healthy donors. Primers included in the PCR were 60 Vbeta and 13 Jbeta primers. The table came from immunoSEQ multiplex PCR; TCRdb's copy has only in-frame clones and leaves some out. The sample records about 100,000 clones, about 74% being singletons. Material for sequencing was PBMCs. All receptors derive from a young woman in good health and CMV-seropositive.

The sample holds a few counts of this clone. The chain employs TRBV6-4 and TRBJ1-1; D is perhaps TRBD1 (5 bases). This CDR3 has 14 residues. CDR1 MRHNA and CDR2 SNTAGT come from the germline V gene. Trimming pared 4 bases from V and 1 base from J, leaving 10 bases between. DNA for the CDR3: TGTGCCAGCAGTGTAGCGGGGGAGAACACTGAAGCTTTCTTT. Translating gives CASSVAGENTEAFF.

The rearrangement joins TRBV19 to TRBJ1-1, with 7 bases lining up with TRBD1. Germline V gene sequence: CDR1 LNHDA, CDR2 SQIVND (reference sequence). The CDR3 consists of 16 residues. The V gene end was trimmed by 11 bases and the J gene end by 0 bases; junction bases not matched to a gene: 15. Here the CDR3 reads CAFTGADPLLNTEAFF. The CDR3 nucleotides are TGTGCCTTTACAGGGGCCGATCCTCTATTGAACACTGAAGCTTTCTTT.

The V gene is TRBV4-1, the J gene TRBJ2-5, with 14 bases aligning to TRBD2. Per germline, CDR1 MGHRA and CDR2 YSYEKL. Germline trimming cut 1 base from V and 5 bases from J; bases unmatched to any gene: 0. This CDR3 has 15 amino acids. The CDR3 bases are TGCGCCAGCAGCCAAGGGACTAGCGGGAGGGAGACCCAGTACTTC. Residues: CASSQGTSGRETQYF.

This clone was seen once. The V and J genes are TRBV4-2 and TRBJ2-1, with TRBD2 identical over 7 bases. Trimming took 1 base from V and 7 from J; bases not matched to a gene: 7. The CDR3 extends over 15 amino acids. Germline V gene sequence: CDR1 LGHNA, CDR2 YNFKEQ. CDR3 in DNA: TGTGCCAGCAGCCAAGGGTCTAGCGGTGGTAATGAGCAGTTCTTC. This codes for CASSQGSSGGNEQFF.

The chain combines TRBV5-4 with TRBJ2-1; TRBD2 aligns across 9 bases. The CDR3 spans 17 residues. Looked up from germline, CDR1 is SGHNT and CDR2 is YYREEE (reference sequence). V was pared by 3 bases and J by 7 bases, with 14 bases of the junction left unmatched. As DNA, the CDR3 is TGTGCCAGCAGCTGGGCGGGACTAGCCCAGGACGGGAATGAGCAGTTCTTC. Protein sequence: CASSWAGLAQDGNEQFF.

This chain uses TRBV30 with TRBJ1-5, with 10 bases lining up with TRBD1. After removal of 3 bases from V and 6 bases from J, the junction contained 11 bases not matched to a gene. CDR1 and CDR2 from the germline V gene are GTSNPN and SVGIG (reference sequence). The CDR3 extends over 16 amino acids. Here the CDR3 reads CAWRGKDRGGSQPQHF. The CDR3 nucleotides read TGTGCCTGGAGGGGAAAGGACAGGGGGGGGAGTCAGCCCCAGCATTTT.

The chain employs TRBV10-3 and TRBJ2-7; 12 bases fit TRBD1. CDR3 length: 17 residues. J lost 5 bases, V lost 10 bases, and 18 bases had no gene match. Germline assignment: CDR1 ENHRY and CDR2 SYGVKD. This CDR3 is CATLGQGAGGSHNEQYF. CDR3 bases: TGTGCCACCTTGGGACAGGGGGCAGGCGGGAGTCACAACGAGCAGTACTTC.

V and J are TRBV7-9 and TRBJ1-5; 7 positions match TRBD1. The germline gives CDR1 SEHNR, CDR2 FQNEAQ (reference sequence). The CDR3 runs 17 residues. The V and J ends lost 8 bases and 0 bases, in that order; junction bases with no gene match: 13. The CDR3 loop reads CASGVGEGAYSNQPQHF. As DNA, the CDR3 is TGTGCCAGCGGGGTGGGAGAGGGGGCCTATAGCAATCAGCCCCAGCATTTT.

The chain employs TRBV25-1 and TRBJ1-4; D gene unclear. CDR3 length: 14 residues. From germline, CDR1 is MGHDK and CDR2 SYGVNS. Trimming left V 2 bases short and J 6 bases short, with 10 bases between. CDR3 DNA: TGTGCCAGCAGTGAAGGTTCGGTACATGAAAAACTGTTTTTT. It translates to CASSEGSVHEKLFF.

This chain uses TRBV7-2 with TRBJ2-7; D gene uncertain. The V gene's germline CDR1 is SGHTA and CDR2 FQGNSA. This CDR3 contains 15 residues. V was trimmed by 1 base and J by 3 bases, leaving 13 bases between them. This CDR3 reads CASSLEAVRIYEQYF. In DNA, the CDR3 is TGTGCCAGCAGCTTAGAGGCTGTCAGGATCTACGAGCAGTACTTC.

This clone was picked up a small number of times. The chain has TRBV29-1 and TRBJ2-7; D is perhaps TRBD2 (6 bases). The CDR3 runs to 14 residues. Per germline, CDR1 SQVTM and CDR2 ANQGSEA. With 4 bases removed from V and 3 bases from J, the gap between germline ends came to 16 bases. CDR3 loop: CSVAGGRPVYEQYF. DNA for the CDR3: TGCAGCGTTGCTGGTGGGAGGCCTGTCTACGAGCAGTACTTC.

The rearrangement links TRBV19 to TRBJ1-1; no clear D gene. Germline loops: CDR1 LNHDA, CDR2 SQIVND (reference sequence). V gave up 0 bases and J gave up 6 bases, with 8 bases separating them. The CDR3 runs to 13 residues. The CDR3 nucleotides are TGTGCCAGTAGTATAGATCAGATTTCTGAAGCTTTCTTT. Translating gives CASSIDQISEAFF.

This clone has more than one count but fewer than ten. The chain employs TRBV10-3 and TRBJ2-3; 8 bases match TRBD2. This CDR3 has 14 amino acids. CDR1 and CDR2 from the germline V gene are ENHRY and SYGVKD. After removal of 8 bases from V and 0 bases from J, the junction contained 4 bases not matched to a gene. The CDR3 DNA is TGTGCCATCCTGCGGGAGGCGAGCACAGATACGCAGTATTTT. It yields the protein CAILREASTDTQYF.

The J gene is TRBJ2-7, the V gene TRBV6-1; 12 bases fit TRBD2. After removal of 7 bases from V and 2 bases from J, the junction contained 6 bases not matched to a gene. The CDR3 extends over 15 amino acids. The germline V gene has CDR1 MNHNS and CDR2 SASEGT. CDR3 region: CASNGRTSGTYEQYF. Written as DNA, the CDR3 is TGTGCCAGCAATGGTAGGACTAGCGGGACCTACGAGCAGTACTTC.

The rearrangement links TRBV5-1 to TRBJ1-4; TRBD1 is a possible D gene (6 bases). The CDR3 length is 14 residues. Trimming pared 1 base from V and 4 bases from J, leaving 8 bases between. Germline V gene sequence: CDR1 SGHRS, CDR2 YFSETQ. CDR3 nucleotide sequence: TGCGCCAGCAGCTTGACAGGGAATAATGAAAAACTGTTTTTT. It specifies CASSLTGNNEKLFF. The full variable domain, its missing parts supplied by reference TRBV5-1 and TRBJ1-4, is KAGVTQTPRYLIKTRGQQVTLSCSPISGHRSVSWYQQTPGQGLQFLFEYFSETQRNKGNFPGRFSGRQFSNSRSEMNVSTLELGDSALYLCASSLTGNNEKLFFGSGTQLSVL.

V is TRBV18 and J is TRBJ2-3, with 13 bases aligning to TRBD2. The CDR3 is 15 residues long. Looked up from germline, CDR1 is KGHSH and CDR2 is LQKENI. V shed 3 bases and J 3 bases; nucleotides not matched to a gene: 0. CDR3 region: CASSPGLAGTDTQYF. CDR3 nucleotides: TGTGCCAGCTCACCGGGACTAGCGGGGACAGATACGCAGTATTTT.

This chain's CDR3 is CASSLAGVTDTQYF. The CDR3 bases are TGTGCCAGCAGTCTAGCGGGAGTAACAGATACGCAGTATTTT. V is TRBV6-1 and J is TRBJ2-3, with TRBD2 matching over 10 bases. CDR1 MNHNS and CDR2 SASEGT come from the germline V gene. This CDR3 contains 14 residues. V shed 5 bases, J shed 3 bases, and the junction held 2 bases outside the gene matches.

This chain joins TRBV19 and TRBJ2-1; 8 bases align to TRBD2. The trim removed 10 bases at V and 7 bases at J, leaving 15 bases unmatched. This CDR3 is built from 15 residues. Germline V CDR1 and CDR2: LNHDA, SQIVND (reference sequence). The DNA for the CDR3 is TGTGCCACCAAACTCGGGACTAGGGGTAGGAATGAGCAGTTCTTC. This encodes CATKLGTRGRNEQFF.

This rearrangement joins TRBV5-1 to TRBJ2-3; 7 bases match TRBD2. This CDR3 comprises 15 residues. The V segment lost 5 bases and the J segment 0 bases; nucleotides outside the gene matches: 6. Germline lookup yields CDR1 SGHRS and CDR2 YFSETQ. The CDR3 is CASSLGGVSTDTQYF. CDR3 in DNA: TGCGCCAGCAGTCTTGGGGGGGTCAGCACAGATACGCAGTATTTT.

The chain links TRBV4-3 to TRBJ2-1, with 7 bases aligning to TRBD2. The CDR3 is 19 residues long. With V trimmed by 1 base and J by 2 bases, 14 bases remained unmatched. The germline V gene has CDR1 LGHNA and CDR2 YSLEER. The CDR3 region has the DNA TGCGCCAGCAGCCAAGGGGGGGGGTGGAGGGAGCGAACCTACAATGAGCAGTTCTTC. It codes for CASSQGGGWRERTYNEQFF.

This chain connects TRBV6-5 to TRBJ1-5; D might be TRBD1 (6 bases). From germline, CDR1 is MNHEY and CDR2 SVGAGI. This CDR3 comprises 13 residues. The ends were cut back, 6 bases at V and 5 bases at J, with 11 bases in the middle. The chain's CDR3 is CASSWAGDQPQHF. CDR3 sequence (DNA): TGTGCCAGCAGCTGGGCAGGGGATCAGCCCCAGCATTTT.

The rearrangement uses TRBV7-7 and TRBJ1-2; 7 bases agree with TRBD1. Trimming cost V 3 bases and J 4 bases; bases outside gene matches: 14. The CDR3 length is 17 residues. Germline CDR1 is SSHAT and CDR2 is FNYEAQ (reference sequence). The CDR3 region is CASSLGVDRAISYGYTF. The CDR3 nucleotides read TGTGCCAGCAGCTTGGGGGTAGACAGGGCGATAAGCTATGGCTACACCTTC. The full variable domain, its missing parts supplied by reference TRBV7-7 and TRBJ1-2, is GAGVSQSPRYKVTKRGQDVTLRCDPISSHATLYWYQQALGQGPEFLTYFNYEAQPDKSGLPSDRFSAERPEGSISTLTIQRTEQRDSAMYRCASSLGVDRAISYGYTFGSGTRLTVV.

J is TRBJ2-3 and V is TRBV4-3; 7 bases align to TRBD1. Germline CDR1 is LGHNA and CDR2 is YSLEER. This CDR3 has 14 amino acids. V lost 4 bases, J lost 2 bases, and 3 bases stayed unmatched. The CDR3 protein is CASSRDRLTDTQYF. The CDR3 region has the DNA TGCGCCAGCAGCCGGGACAGACTCACAGATACGCAGTATTTT.

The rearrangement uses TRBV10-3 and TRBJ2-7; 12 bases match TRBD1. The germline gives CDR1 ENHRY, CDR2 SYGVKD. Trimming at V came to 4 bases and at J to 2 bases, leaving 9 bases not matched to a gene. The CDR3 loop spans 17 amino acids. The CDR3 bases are TGTGCCATCAGTGGGGGACAGGGGGCGCGTCGGACCTACGAGCAGTACTTC. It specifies CAISGGQGARRTYEQYF.

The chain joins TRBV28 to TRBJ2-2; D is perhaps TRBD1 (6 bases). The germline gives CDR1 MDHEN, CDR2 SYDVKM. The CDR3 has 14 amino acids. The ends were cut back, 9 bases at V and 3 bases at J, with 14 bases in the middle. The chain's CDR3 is CASSQGLYTGELFF. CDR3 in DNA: TGTGCCAGTTCACAGGGTTTGTACACCGGGGAGCTGTTTTTT.

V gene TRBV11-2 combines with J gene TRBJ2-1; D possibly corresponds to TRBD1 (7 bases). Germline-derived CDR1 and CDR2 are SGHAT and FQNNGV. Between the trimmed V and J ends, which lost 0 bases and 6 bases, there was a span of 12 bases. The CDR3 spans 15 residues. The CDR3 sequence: CASSLDPGGINEQFF. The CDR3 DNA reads TGTGCCAGCAGCTTAGATCCAGGGGGGATCAATGAGCAGTTCTTC.

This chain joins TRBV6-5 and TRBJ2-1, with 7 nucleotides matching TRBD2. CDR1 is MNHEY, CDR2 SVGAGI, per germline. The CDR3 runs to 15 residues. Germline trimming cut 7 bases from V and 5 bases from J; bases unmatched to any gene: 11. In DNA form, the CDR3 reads TGTGCCAGCAAGGTTCGGCTAGCGGATAACAATGAGCAGTTCTTC. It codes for CASKVRLADNNEQFF.

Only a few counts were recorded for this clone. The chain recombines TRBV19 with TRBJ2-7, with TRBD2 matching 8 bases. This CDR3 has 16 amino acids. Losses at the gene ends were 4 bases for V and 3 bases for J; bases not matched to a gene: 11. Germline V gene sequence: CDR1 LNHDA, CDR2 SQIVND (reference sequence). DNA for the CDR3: TGTGCCAGTAGTACCCCCGGACCGGGAGGGGGCTACGAGCAGTACTTC. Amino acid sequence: CASSTPGPGGGYEQYF.

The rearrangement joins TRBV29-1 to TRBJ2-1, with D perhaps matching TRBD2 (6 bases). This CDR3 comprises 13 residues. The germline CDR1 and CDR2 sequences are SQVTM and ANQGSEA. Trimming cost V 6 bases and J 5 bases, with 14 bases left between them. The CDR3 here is CSVLGTYNNEQFF. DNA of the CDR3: TGCAGCGTCCTCGGGACTTACAACAATGAGCAGTTCTTC.

CDR3 residues: CASSHDQGEETQYF. The CDR3 DNA reads TGCGCCAGCAGCCACGATCAGGGGGAAGAGACCCAGTACTTC. V is TRBV4-3 and J is TRBJ2-5; 7 positions agree with TRBD1. V dropped 3 bases and J dropped 3; count of bases not matched to a gene: 4. Germline CDR1 and CDR2: LGHNA and YSLEER. This CDR3 region has 14 residues.

The DNA for the CDR3 is TGTGCCAGCGGACAGGGCCCAGATACGCAGTATTTT. It specifies CASGQGPDTQYF. J is TRBJ2-3 and V is TRBV28; the match to TRBD1 covers 8 bases. The CDR3 runs 12 residues. In germline, CDR1 is MDHEN, CDR2 SYDVKM. Losses at the gene ends were 8 bases for V and 4 bases for J; bases not matched to a gene: 2.

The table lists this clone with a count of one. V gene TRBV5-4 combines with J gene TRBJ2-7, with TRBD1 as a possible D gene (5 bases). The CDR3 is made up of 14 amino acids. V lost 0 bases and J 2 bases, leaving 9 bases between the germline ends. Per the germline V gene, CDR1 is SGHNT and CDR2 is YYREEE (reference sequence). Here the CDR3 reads CASSLGQTPYEQYF. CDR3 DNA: TGTGCCAGCAGCTTGGGACAGACCCCCTACGAGCAGTACTTC.